The present entry profiles one T cell receptor beta chain with its context. The count of this clone is one. What antigen it recognizes has not been identified. The input lacks base qualities; no much larger clone sits a single base away. Using the deep immunoSEQ assay, multiplex PCR amplified TCR CDR3 regions from genomic DNA. For each cell subset, the extracted genomic DNA was distributed evenly across all wells of several immunoSEQ 96-well plates, and each plate served as one replicate. For sorted subsets, each replicate PCR was loaded with about 0.2 ug genomic DNA, equivalent to 30,000 or so T cell genomes. Purified libraries were quantified with a Qubit 3.0 fluorometer, sized on a Bioanalyzer 2100, and re-quantified with the KAPA Library Quantification kit. Every immunoSEQ 96-well plate was sequenced on a dedicated single-read 150-cycle Illumina NextSeq 550 flow cell. The study's processing was this. Because the immunoSEQ output held only junctional sequences and lacked quality scores, the filtering could not match the filtering applied to full-length reads. To assign V/J genes and CDR3, sequences were annotated using PyIR, a Python wrapper for IgBLAST v1.9, with IMGT germline references. Reads with weak V/J assignments (E-value above 1e-6), missing CDR3, stop codons, out-of-frame junctions, or ambiguous translated residues were removed. A V3J clonotype was defined by an identical inferred V gene, J gene, and CDR3 amino acid sequence. Percentage overlap between repertoires was computed as shared unique clonotypes divided by the size of the smaller repertoire. RTK rarefaction, the Chao1 estimator, and Recon v2.1 estimates of unobserved clonotypes were used to assess repertoire richness. OLGA was used to compute generation probabilities for all TCRbeta clonotypes that the gDNA method yielded from a handful of donors. Not all clones reach the TCRdb copy of this immuneACCESS table, which keeps in-frame sequences only. Checked studies attribute under half of the gap to unresolved V genes and leave the rest unexplained. V, J and clone size reflect that table, while D and trimming were determined from the DNA. The sample profile shows more than 2 million clones; approximately 94% of them were found once. About 1.1% of the sample goes to the ten largest clones.

CD8 naive samples consisted of CD45RO-negative cells that were positively selected for CCR7, yielding a CD45RA+CCR7+ population without TemRA cells. The donors were healthy, HIV-negative adults with no recently reported acute infections or vaccinations. Only Caucasian adults living in Nashville, Tennessee, USA were represented among the donors. Blood was collected by leukapheresis, and PBMCs were isolated by Ficoll-Histopaque density gradient centrifugation and then cryopreserved in liquid nitrogen vapor phase. Analytical flow cytometry was used to check the purity and quantity of every magnetically sorted T cell population. Each sorted fraction had its genomic DNA isolated and then quantified by UV absorbance on a Nanodrop 2000c. The sample originates from a study of shared clonotypes between healthy human individuals (TCRdb year 2020). For context, the study as a whole: The cohort included three men and a couple of women between 18 and 49 years of age. Blood TCR repertoires of 5 or 6 healthy adults were deeply sequenced to estimate repertoire size and the extent of clonotype sharing between individuals. Per donor, three plates each were used for CD4 naive and CD4 memory, two for CD8 naive, and one for CD8 memory. Between about 0.9 and 10 billion PBMCs per donor were obtained by leukapheresis. To increase sequencing depth and limit assay-specific biases, different laboratories used diverse techniques to prepare libraries and sequence TCR repertoires.

Study-level results and caveats: Sampling was limited to blood, and TCR repertoires in tissue likely differ from TCR repertoires in blood. Naive subsets generally had larger estimated clonotype richness than memory subsets did. Clonotypes shared by all four sorted-subset donors showed higher generation probabilities than non-shared clonotypes. Pairwise subsampling indicated that sequencing depth was expected to affect the degree of clonotype sharing among donors. Across a handful of donors, about 5.2% of naive CD4, roughly 3.5% of naive CD8, 2% to 2.5% of memory CD4, and around 0.4% of memory CD8 clonotypes were shared. Because the study included a small number of donors, the genetic and exposure-history diversity represented was limited. Rarefaction of sorted-subset datasets indicated incomplete sequencing despite the large sequencing depth.

Looking up the germline V gene (reference sequence) yields CDR1 SEHNR and CDR2 FQNEAQ. Reading from cysteine to phenylalanine, the CDR3 counts 16 amino acids. The entry retains the CDR3 DNA only, 48 bases that are in frame from base 1. V lost 5 bases and J lost 2 bases, and the count of bases not matched to a germline gene is 6. Recombination connected TRBV7-9 to TRBJ2-2, and 9 junctional nucleotides match TRBD1. The source is a man between 18 and 29 years old in good health. Sequenced: naive CD8+ T cells sorted from blood. The cell subset or site label of this sample denotes: CD45RA+CCR7+. The CDR3 reads as follows: CASSPQQGANTGELFF. The DNA sequence is as follows: TGTGCCAGCAGCCCGCAACAGGGGGCTAACACCGGGGAGCTGTTTTTT.